Shown below are 26 T cell receptor beta chains from a single sample sequenced in a study of coeliac disease. Assay used: immunoSEQ multiplex PCR; TCRdb lists only in-frame clones, some missing. This table holds roughly 1,500 clones, roughly 64% found once. Input material: intraepithelial lymphocytes from the gut. The receptors derive from a woman aged 50 to 60 with celiac disease on a gluten-free diet.

This chain links TRBV14 with TRBJ2-7, with 11 bases matching TRBD2. V shed 4 bases and J 3 bases; nucleotides not matched to a gene: 5. The length of the CDR3 is 15 residues. Germline values: CDR1 SGHDN, CDR2 FVKESK. The CDR3 bases are TGTGCCAGCAGCCGCCCTAGCGGGGGGATCTACGAGCAGTACTTC. Its translation: CASSRPSGGIYEQYF. The whole variable domain, filled in from reference TRBV14 and TRBJ2-7, reads EAGVTQFPSHSVIEKGQTVTLRCDPISGHDNLYWYRRVMGKEIKFLLHFVKESKQDESGMPNNRFLAERTGGTYSTLKVQPAELEDSGVYFCASSRPSGGIYEQYFGPGTRLTVT.

This clone qualifies as large. The V and J genes are TRBV4-2 and TRBJ2-2, with D uncertain. CDR3 size: 17 residues. Deletions cut 0 bases from V and 3 bases from J, with 14 bases between. Germline assignment: CDR1 LGHNA and CDR2 YNFKEQ. The CDR3 DNA reads TGTGCCAGCAGCCAAGATCCCTCACTACGGCACACCGGGGAGCTGTTTTTT. Translating gives CASSQDPSLRHTGELFF.

A few counts support this clone. The chain uses TRBV4-1 and TRBJ2-7; TRBD1 aligns across 7 bases. This CDR3 region has 18 residues. V shed 1 base, J shed 4 bases, and the junction held 16 bases outside the gene matches. CDR1 is MGHRA, CDR2 YSYEKL, per germline. The CDR3: CASSQVSSEAGGRYEQYF. CDR3 sequence (DNA): TGCGCCAGCAGCCAAGTATCCTCCGAGGCAGGGGGTCGGTACGAGCAGTACTTC.

This clone turned up a few times. This CDR3 reads CASSVPAGGPGSEQFF. Written as DNA, the CDR3 is TGTGCCAGCAGCGTTCCAGCGGGGGGGCCAGGGAGTGAGCAGTTCTTC. This rearrangement joins TRBV11-3 to TRBJ2-1; 10 nucleotides match TRBD2. V was clipped by 5 bases and J by 9 bases; unmatched bases: 13. This CDR3 has 16 residues. Germline assignment: CDR1 SGHNT and CDR2 YENEEA.

Points on this clone: At one end, the junction sequence differs from germline, possibly due to a read error. V gene TRBV7-2 combines with J gene TRBJ2-5; D is unclear. The CDR3 runs 11 residues. Per the germline V gene, CDR1 is SGHTA and CDR2 is FQGNSA. CDR3 amino acids: CAGSFGRTQYF. For the CDR3, the DNA is TGTGCCGGCAGCTTTGGGCGGACCCAGTACTTC.

V and J are TRBV7-6 and TRBJ2-5; 8 bases map to TRBD1. CDR1 is SGHVS and CDR2 is FNYEAQ in the germline V gene. Trimming took 5 bases from V and 1 from J; bases not matched to a gene: 15. This CDR3 spans 18 amino acids. The chain's CDR3 is CASSTDRGRSPSQETQYF. CDR3 in DNA: TGTGCCAGCAGCACAGACAGGGGTCGTTCTCCCTCCCAAGAGACCCAGTACTTC.

The V call is TRBV4-1, the J call TRBJ2-1; D is possibly TRBD2 (5 bases). Trimming cost V 6 bases and J 5 bases, with 20 bases left between them. In germline, CDR1 is MGHRA, CDR2 YSYEKL. The CDR3 has 16 residues. The CDR3 loop is CASSPGRTTTHNEQFF. In DNA, the CDR3 is TGCGCCAGCAGTCCTGGACGGACGACTACCCACAATGAGCAGTTCTTC.

The chain uses TRBV15 and TRBJ1-1; D gene ambiguous. The CDR3 has 13 residues. Germline CDR1 and CDR2: LNHNV and YYDKDF (reference sequence). V shed 1 base and J shed 6 bases, with 9 bases lying between them. The DNA for the CDR3 is TGTGCCACCAGCAGAGGGGTTGCGGCTGAAGCTTTCTTT. The encoded protein is CATSRGVAAEAFF.

This rearrangement joins TRBV30 to TRBJ2-7, with D tentatively TRBD2 (6 bases). Germline V gene lookup returns CDR1 GTSNPN and CDR2 SVGIG (reference sequence). With 5 bases removed from V and 0 bases from J, the gap between germline ends came to 11 bases. The CDR3 sequence is 13 residues long. The chain's CDR3 is CAWAGTDSYEQYF. The CDR3 DNA reads TGTGCCTGGGCCGGGACTGACTCCTACGAGCAGTACTTC.

The chain couples TRBV6-5 to TRBJ1-4; 9 nucleotides line up with TRBD1. Per the germline V gene, CDR1 is MNHEY and CDR2 is SVGAGI. The CDR3 length is 14 residues. J was trimmed by 6 bases and V by 4 bases; bases with no gene match: 3. The DNA of the CDR3 is TGTGCCAGCAGTTGGACAGGGGTCGATGAAAAACTGTTTTTT. Its translation: CASSWTGVDEKLFF.

The J gene is TRBJ2-3, the V gene TRBV7-9; 8 bases agree with TRBD2. CDR3 length: 16 residues. The germline V gene has CDR1 SEHNR and CDR2 FQNEAQ (reference sequence). V was pared by 5 bases and J by 2 bases, with 9 bases of the junction left unmatched. CDR3 sequence (DNA): TGTGCCAGCAGCATAAGGACTAGCTCTATCACAGATACGCAGTATTTT. Encoded protein: CASSIRTSSITDTQYF.

The J gene is TRBJ2-7, the V gene TRBV7-2; possible D gene TRBD2, 6 bases. Germline CDR1 SGHTA, CDR2 FQGNSA. The V end lost 4 bases, the J end lost 1 base, and 11 bases lay between the germline ends. The CDR3 consists of 14 residues. The CDR3, as DNA: TGTGCCAGCAGCTCCCAGGGAGGATCCTACGAGCAGTACTTC. Translating gives CASSSQGGSYEQYF.

In this sample, this clone turned up a few times. This chain uses TRBV5-1 with TRBJ1-1; D not resolved. V was clipped by 4 bases and J by 3 bases, with 10 bases between them. This CDR3 is 13 amino acids long. The germline V gene has CDR1 SGHRS and CDR2 YFSETQ. In DNA form, the CDR3 reads TGCGCCAGCAGCCGCCCACGGGACACTGAAGCTTTCTTT. It codes for CASSRPRDTEAFF.

This sequence joins TRBV7-9 and TRBJ2-1; D perhaps matches TRBD2 (7 bases). Germline CDR1 is SEHNR and CDR2 is FQNEAQ (reference sequence). Trimming pared 2 bases from V and 9 bases from J, leaving 17 bases between. The CDR3 is made up of 15 amino acids. The chain's CDR3 is CASSLMSGASGEQFF. The CDR3 nucleotides are TGTGCCAGCAGCTTAATGTCAGGGGCTAGCGGTGAGCAGTTCTTC.

The chain has TRBV5-1 and TRBJ2-2; maybe TRBD2 (5 bases). CDR1 is SGHRS and CDR2 is YFSETQ in the germline V gene. CDR3 size: 14 residues. Trimming left V 4 bases short and J 3 bases short, with 10 bases between. The DNA for the CDR3 is TGCGCCAGCAGCAACTACGGGGACACCGGGGAGCTGTTTTTT. Translated, it gives CASSNYGDTGELFF.

The gene calls are TRBV30 and TRBJ2-5; 9 nucleotides align to TRBD1. J gave up 2 bases and V 5 bases, and 0 bases lay outside the gene matches. This CDR3 is built from 12 residues. Germline loops: CDR1 GTSNPN, CDR2 SVGIG (reference sequence). The CDR3 sequence is CAWGTGQETQYF. CDR3 DNA: TGTGCCTGGGGGACAGGGCAAGAGACCCAGTACTTC.

Notes on this clone: At one of its ends the junction is not consistent with the germline gene, which may arise from a read error. The V gene is TRBV15, the J gene TRBJ2-5; the match to TRBD1 covers 7 bases. The CDR3 runs 14 residues. Germline CDR1 reads LNHNV; CDR2 reads YYDKDF (reference sequence). The CDR3 bases are TGTGCCACCAGCGGAGAGGACAGGCCCGAGACCCAGTACTTC. Amino acid sequence: CATSGEDRPETQYF.

The chain combines TRBV5-1 with TRBJ1-2; 9 positions match TRBD1. Germline CDR1 SGHRS, CDR2 YFSETQ. V was clipped by 3 bases and J by 7 bases; unmatched bases: 4. This CDR3 contains 13 residues. CDR3 DNA: TGCGCCAGCAGCTCCCGACAGGGGGGTGGCTACACCTTC. Translated: CASSSRQGGGYTF.

The chain carries TRBV5-1 and TRBJ2-5; tentative D call: TRBD2 (7 bases). Germline V gives CDR1 SGHRS, CDR2 YFSETQ. V lost 4 bases to trimming and J lost 1 base, with 8 bases between them. This CDR3 is 13 amino acids long. The CDR3 bases are TGCGCCAGCAGCCGGGGGGCCCAAGAGACCCAGTACTTC. Residues: CASSRGAQETQYF.

The rearrangement links TRBV6-6 to TRBJ2-7, with 7 nucleotides matching TRBD1. The CDR3 is 14 residues long. The germline gives CDR1 MNHNY, CDR2 SVGAGI (reference sequence). The J segment lost 3 bases and the V segment lost 5 bases, leaving 7 bases of the junction unmatched. This CDR3 reads CASSRAGTDYEQYF. DNA of the CDR3: TGTGCCAGCAGTAGAGCCGGGACAGACTACGAGCAGTACTTC.

This clone was seen only once. The chain combines TRBV5-1 with TRBJ1-1, with a tentative D call TRBD1 (6 bases). Germline V gene data show CDR1 as SGHRS and CDR2 as YFSETQ. The CDR3 has 13 residues. V was cut by 7 bases and J by 0 bases, with 10 bases left in between. The CDR3 spells CASGGQLNTEAFF. In DNA form, the CDR3 reads TGCGCCAGCGGCGGACAGCTGAACACTGAAGCTTTCTTT.

This chain joins TRBV7-9 and TRBJ1-2, with TRBD1 as a possible D gene (6 bases). Trimming removed 5 bases from V and 5 bases from J, with 21 bases in between. The CDR3 covers 16 residues. Germline-derived CDR1 and CDR2 are SEHNR and FQNEAQ (reference sequence). CDR3 sequence reads: CASSPPGGAQKYGYTF. CDR3 coding DNA: TGTGCCAGCAGCCCACCCGGGGGGGCGCAGAAGTATGGCTACACCTTC.

This clone occurred a few times. The rearrangement joins TRBV21-1 to TRBJ2-3; TRBD2, as called in the table, went unchecked against the DNA. TRBV21-1 is recorded as a pseudogene. The CDR3 contains 14 residues. The CDR3 nucleotides are TGTCGGGGGACTAGCGGGGGGGAGGCAGATACGCAGTATTTT. Amino acid sequence: CRGTSGGEADTQYF.

This chain joins TRBV5-8 and TRBJ1-1, with a tentative D call TRBD1 (5 bases). The V end was cut by 5 bases, the J end by 6 bases, with 14 bases between. Germline V gene data show CDR1 as SGHTS and CDR2 as YDEGEE. This CDR3 is built from 13 residues. In DNA form, the CDR3 reads TGTGCCAGCAGTAGGGGTATCGCCTCTGAAGCTTTCTTT. This encodes CASSRGIASEAFF.

CDR3 bases: TGTGCCAGCAGTTTGTCAGGGGCCGTAGCCAAAAACATTCAGTACTTC. The encoded protein is CASSLSGAVAKNIQYF. The genes are TRBV27 and TRBJ2-4; perhaps TRBD1 as D (6 bases). CDR1 is MNHEY, CDR2 SMNVEV, per germline (reference sequence). Between the trimmed V and J ends, which lost 3 bases and 0 bases, there was a span of 12 bases. The CDR3 length is 16 residues.

This clone was detected only a few times. The chain has TRBV5-8 and TRBJ2-3; possibly TRBD1 for D (5 bases). The CDR3 is made up of 14 amino acids. V was trimmed by 0 bases and J by 8 bases, leaving 13 bases between them. Germline V gene sequence: CDR1 SGHTS, CDR2 YDEGEE. The CDR3 DNA is TGTGCCAGCAGCTTGGAGTACCAGCAGGGTACGCAGTATTTT. Translated, it gives CASSLEYQQGTQYF.